Listed here are 14 T cell receptor beta chains from one sample, sequenced in a study of blood T cell repertoires in COVID-19. The assay was immunoSEQ multiplex PCR, and TCRdb's table has in-frame clones only and misses some. Of some 190,000 clones in the sample, around 90% are singletons; the top ten hold 4% to 5%. Sequenced: peripheral blood. These receptor sequences come from a human donor in a cohort sampled during active COVID-19.

The chain combines TRBV7-2 with TRBJ1-1; D is unclear. The CDR3 runs 13 residues. From germline, CDR1 is SGHTA and CDR2 FQGNSA. The V end lost 3 bases, the J end lost 1 base, and 6 bases lay between the germline ends. The DNA for the CDR3 is TGTGCCAGCAGCTTCCAATCGAACACTGAAGCTTTCTTT. Encoded protein: CASSFQSNTEAFF. Based on the CDR3 plus reference TRBV7-2 and TRBJ1-1, the full variable domain is GAGVSQSPSNKVTEKGKDVELRCDPISGHTALYWYRQSLGQGLEFLIYFQGNSAPDKSGLPSDRFSAERTGGSVSTLTIQRTQQEDSAVYLCASSFQSNTEAFFGQGTRLTVV.

The DNA for the CDR3 is TGTGCCAGCAGCTTAGACTTGGATCAGCCCCAGCATTTT. This translates into CASSLDLDQPQHF. This rearrangement joins TRBV7-9 to TRBJ1-5, with no clear D. The ends were cut back, 1 base at V and 5 bases at J, with 6 bases in the middle. The CDR3 is made up of 13 amino acids. CDR1 and CDR2 (germline): SEHNR, FQNEAQ (reference sequence).

The gene calls are TRBV19 and TRBJ2-1; 7 bases agree with TRBD2. This CDR3 contains 15 residues. Germline lookup yields CDR1 LNHDA and CDR2 SQIVND (reference sequence). The ends lost 3 bases at V and 1 base at J; junction bases unmatched: 3. The CDR3 here is CASSIGSGSYNEQFF. CDR3 coding DNA: TGTGCCAGTAGTATTGGTAGCGGGTCCTACAATGAGCAGTTCTTC.

V and J are TRBV7-2 and TRBJ2-7, with 9 positions matching TRBD2. This CDR3 contains 16 residues. Germline V lookup: CDR1 SGHTA, CDR2 FQGNSA. Losses at the gene ends were 7 bases for V and 2 bases for J; bases not matched to a gene: 12. CDR3 sequence: CASTRSILAGPYEQYF. The DNA for the CDR3 is TGTGCCAGCACCCGAAGCATTCTAGCGGGGCCCTACGAGCAGTACTTC.

This clone was observed once. The chain joins TRBV27 to TRBJ2-7; D may be TRBD2 (7 bases). The CDR3 is 15 amino acids. Germline V lookup: CDR1 MNHEY, CDR2 SMNVEV (reference sequence). Deletions cut 2 bases from V and 2 bases from J, with 13 bases between. CDR3 DNA sequence: TGTGCCAGCAGTTTAGCTGACGGGGGGCCCTACGAGCAGTACTTC. Amino acids: CASSLADGGPYEQYF.

The V gene is TRBV10-3, the J gene TRBJ1-4; D perhaps matches TRBD1 (6 bases). Germline CDR1 and CDR2: ENHRY and SYGVKD. This CDR3 has 15 amino acids. Trimming removed 5 bases at V and 5 bases at J, with 15 bases between. The CDR3 DNA reads TGTGCCATCAGTCAACAGGGTTCTTCCAATGAAAAACTGTTTTTT. This encodes CAISQQGSSNEKLFF.

The chain couples TRBV19 to TRBJ2-5, with 10 positions matching TRBD2. CDR1 LNHDA and CDR2 SQIVND come from the germline V gene (reference sequence). This CDR3 is built from 15 residues. Unmatched junction bases numbered 7, after V lost 5 bases and J lost 4 bases. The CDR3 DNA sequence: TGTGCCAGTAGTCCGGGACTAGCGCGCGGAGAGACCCAGTACTTC. Amino acid sequence: CASSPGLARGETQYF.

The V and J genes are TRBV27 and TRBJ1-2, with D maybe TRBD1 (5 bases). This CDR3 contains 14 residues. V was trimmed by 3 bases and J by 6 bases, leaving 14 bases between them. Looked up from germline, CDR1 is MNHEY and CDR2 is SMNVEV (reference sequence). The CDR3 reads CASSLGGKSNGYTF. The DNA of the CDR3 is TGTGCCAGCAGTTTGGGGGGAAAGAGTAATGGCTACACCTTC.

CDR3 bases: TGTGCCAGTAACTATCAACAGGGCAATCAGCCCCAGCATTTT. This sequence encodes CASNYQQGNQPQHF. The chain joins TRBV19 to TRBJ1-5, with D possibly TRBD1 on 5 matching bases. Trimming took off 7 bases at V and 2 bases at J, with 12 bases between the two ends. The CDR3 contains 14 residues. Looked up from germline, CDR1 is LNHDA and CDR2 is SQIVND (reference sequence).

The chain carries TRBV15 and TRBJ1-1, with 7 positions matching TRBD1. The CDR3 runs to 13 residues. Germline V gene data show CDR1 as LNHNV and CDR2 as YYDKDF (reference sequence). The J segment lost 6 bases and the V segment lost 1 base, leaving 2 bases of the junction unmatched. CDR3 residues: CATSRGQGAEAFF. DNA for the CDR3: TGTGCCACCAGCAGAGGTCAGGGGGCTGAAGCTTTCTTT.

This clone has just one count. This chain joins TRBV7-2 and TRBJ1-4; no firm D call. V was pared by 0 bases and J by 8 bases, with 7 bases between. CDR1 is SGHTA, CDR2 FQGNSA, per germline. The CDR3 contains 13 residues. The CDR3 sequence is CASSLAPLEKLFF. CDR3 coding DNA: TGTGCCAGCAGCTTAGCCCCCTTGGAAAAACTGTTTTTT.

The chain is built from TRBV5-1 and TRBJ2-5, with TRBD2 as a possible D gene (6 bases). Germline V gene data show CDR1 as SGHRS and CDR2 as YFSETQ. The CDR3 has 15 residues. The V and J ends lost 4 bases and 1 base respectively, with 14 bases between them. CDR3 in DNA: TGCGCCAGCAGCCCCGCGGATAGCGGCCAAGAGACCCAGTACTTC. Translating gives CASSPADSGQETQYF.

This rearrangement joins TRBV6-2 or TRBV6-3 to TRBJ1-3; maybe TRBD1 (5 bases). CDR1 and CDR2 from the germline V gene are MNHEY and SVGEGT. Trimming left V 6 bases short and J 0 bases short, with 9 bases between. This CDR3 is 14 amino acids long. The CDR3, as DNA: TGTGCCAGCAGCCAGACAGTCTCTGGAAACACCATATATTTT. As protein: CASSQTVSGNTIYF.

The chain links TRBV5-4 to TRBJ2-1, with TRBD2 as a possible D gene (5 bases). The CDR3 consists of 13 residues. Trimming took 2 bases from V and 5 from J, leaving 8 bases between them. CDR1 is SGHNT and CDR2 is YYREEE in the germline V gene (reference sequence). Here the CDR3 DNA reads TGTGCCAGCAGCTTTCCCGGGGACAATGAGCAGTTCTTC. Its protein is CASSFPGDNEQFF.